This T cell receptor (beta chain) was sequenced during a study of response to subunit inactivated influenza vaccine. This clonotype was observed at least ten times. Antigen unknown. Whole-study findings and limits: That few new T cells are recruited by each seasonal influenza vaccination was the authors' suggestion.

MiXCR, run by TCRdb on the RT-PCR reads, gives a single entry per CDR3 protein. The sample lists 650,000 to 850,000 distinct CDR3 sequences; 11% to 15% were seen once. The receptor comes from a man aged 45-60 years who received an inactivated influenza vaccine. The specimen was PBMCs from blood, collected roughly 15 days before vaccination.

The CDR3 DNA is TGTGCCAGCAACTTACAGGGGAACCAGCCCCAGCATTTT. Residues: CASNLQGNQPQHF. The V gene is TRBV6-1, the J gene TRBJ1-5; 7 positions agree with TRBD1. CDR1 and CDR2 (germline): MNHNS, SASEGT. The V gene end was trimmed by 7 bases and the J gene end by 7 bases; junction bases not matched to a gene: 7. The CDR3 is 13 residues long.